These 15 T cell receptor beta chains were all obtained from the same sample, sequenced in a study of T cells after yellow fever vaccination. MiXCR was run by TCRdb on the 5' RACE reads, yielding one entry per CDR3 protein. The sample records about 320,000 distinct CDR3 sequences, approximately 4% being singletons. Here the sequenced sample was PBMCs, taken 15 days after the yellow fever booster vaccination. The receptors derive from a man younger than 35 who received the YFV17D yellow fever vaccine.

The table lists this clonotype with many counts. The gene calls are TRBV6-5 and TRBJ1-5; D is possibly TRBD1 (5 bases). The CDR3 consists of 14 residues. The V end was cut by 5 bases, the J end by 4 bases, with 12 bases between. Germline CDR1 and CDR2: MNHEY and SVGAGI. This CDR3 reads CASSTGAGNQPQHF. The CDR3 nucleotides are TGTGCCAGCAGTACCGGGGCAGGGAATCAGCCCCAGCATTTT.

The chain links TRBV7-8 to TRBJ2-7, with a weak D call TRBD1 (6 bases). V was pared by 5 bases and J by 6 bases, with 14 bases between. The CDR3 extends over 13 amino acids. Germline V gives CDR1 SGHVS, CDR2 FQNEAQ. The CDR3 region is CASSPYQQGEQYF. CDR3 nucleotide sequence: TGTGCCAGCAGCCCTTATCAACAGGGCGAGCAGTACTTC. Full variable domain (remainder filled in from reference TRBV7-8 and TRBJ2-7): GAGVSQSPRYKVAKRGQDVALRCDPISGHVSLFWYQQALGQGPEFLTYFQNEAQLDKSGLPSDRFFAERPEGSVSTLKIQRTQQEDSAVYLCASSPYQQGEQYFGPGTRLTVT.

This clonotype was recorded many times. The chain employs TRBV29-1 and TRBJ2-7; 9 bases fit TRBD2. This CDR3 has 15 residues. The V gene end was trimmed by 2 bases and the J gene end by 2 bases; junction bases not matched to a gene: 7. Germline V gene lookup returns CDR1 SQVTM and CDR2 ANQGSEA. In nucleotides, the CDR3 is TGCAGCGTTGAATACCAGCGGGGGGACACCTACGAGCAGTACTTC. This translates into CSVEYQRGDTYEQYF.

The genes are TRBV3-1 and TRBJ1-2; 8 bases align to TRBD1. Germline values: CDR1 LGHDT, CDR2 YNNKEL (reference sequence). The CDR3 has 18 residues. V trimming: 5 bases; J trimming: 1 base; junction bases outside the gene matches: 15. CDR3 amino acids: CASSSRTGWQSSNYGYTF. The CDR3 nucleotides read TGTGCCAGCAGCTCTCGGACAGGGTGGCAATCTAGTAACTATGGCTACACCTTC.

This clonotype was seen more than once but under ten times. The chain links TRBV7-8 to TRBJ2-7; 7 nucleotides match TRBD2. Germline V gives CDR1 SGHVS, CDR2 FQNEAQ. CDR3 size: 12 residues. The trim removed 5 bases at V and 7 bases at J, leaving 5 bases unmatched. CDR3 sequence reads: CASSQRGREQYF. The CDR3 nucleotides read TGTGCCAGCAGCCAGCGGGGACGTGAGCAGTACTTC.

This rearrangement joins TRBV7-3 to TRBJ2-7; 7 bases are a match to TRBD1. CDR1 is SGHTA, CDR2 FQGTGA, per germline. The CDR3 spans 14 residues. V lost 4 bases, J lost 3 bases, and 6 bases stayed unmatched. The CDR3: CASSWTGQHYEQYF. The DNA for the CDR3 is TGTGCCAGCAGCTGGACGGGACAGCACTACGAGCAGTACTTC.

To note about this clonotype: Given a much more abundant clone one base away, this may be a read error. This CDR3 is missing its conserved last phenylalanine or tryptophan, likely due to a read error. The chain couples TRBV4-1 to TRBJ1-5; D call uncertain. The V end lost 2 bases, the J end lost 6 bases, and 8 bases lay between the germline ends. The CDR3 extends over 13 amino acids. Germline CDR1 MGHRA, CDR2 YSYEKL. CDR3: CASSQLNGQPQHL. Here the CDR3 DNA reads TGCGCCAGCAGCCAACTGAACGGTCAGCCCCAGCATCTT.

This clonotype has at least ten counts. The chain has TRBV20-1 and TRBJ2-5, with a weak D call TRBD2 (7 bases). CDR1 and CDR2 from the germline V gene are DFQATT and SNEGSKA (reference sequence). This CDR3 has 14 amino acids. Trimming took 5 bases from V and 5 from J, leaving 18 bases between them. CDR3 nucleotide sequence: TGCAGTGCTCCAGCTGGGGGGGCCTGGGAGACCCAGTACTTC. Residues: CSAPAGGAWETQYF.

This clonotype showed up just a few times. The V gene is TRBV5-6, the J gene TRBJ2-3; D could derive from TRBD1 or TRBD2 (5 bases each). CDR1 and CDR2 from the germline V gene are SGHDT and YYEEEE. The CDR3 contains 15 residues. Trimming took off 4 bases at V and 2 bases at J, with 14 bases between the two ends. CDR3: CASSPRDGLTDTQYF. The CDR3 bases are TGTGCCAGCAGCCCTAGGGACGGGCTCACAGATACGCAGTATTTT.

This clonotype was counted many times. The V and J genes are TRBV2 and TRBJ1-5, with a weak D call TRBD1 (5 bases). Germline CDR1 and CDR2: SNHLY and FYNNEI. Trimming removed 7 bases from V and 6 bases from J, with 16 bases in between. This CDR3 has 14 amino acids. CDR3 sequence reads: CASNPGAAGQPQHF. CDR3 in DNA: TGTGCCAGCAACCCTGGGGCAGCGGGTCAGCCCCAGCATTTT.

In its sample, this clonotype was seen a few times. The V and J genes are TRBV6-5 and TRBJ2-7; 7 bases agree with TRBD1. Germline loops: CDR1 MNHEY, CDR2 SVGAGI. The CDR3 covers 14 residues. V shed 1 base, J shed 4 bases, and the junction held 4 bases outside the gene matches. The CDR3 sequence is CASSYFRTGYEQYF. DNA of the CDR3: TGTGCCAGCAGTTACTTTAGGACAGGTTACGAGCAGTACTTC.

The chain employs TRBV24-1 and TRBJ2-7, with D unresolved. The V and J ends lost 7 bases and 7 bases respectively, with 22 bases between them. The CDR3 totals 15 residues. Looked up from germline, CDR1 is KGHDR and CDR2 is SFDVKD. CDR3 sequence (DNA): TGTGCCACCAGCCAGAGCTCCGAGCCCCATGGGGAGCAGTACTTC. It encodes CATSQSSEPHGEQYF.

This rearrangement joins TRBV7-9 to TRBJ2-4; the D gene is possibly TRBD2 (7 bases). Germline CDR1 and CDR2: SEHNR and FQNEAQ (reference sequence). The V end was cut by 9 bases, the J end by 2 bases, with 11 bases between. The CDR3 length is 13 residues. The CDR3 reads CASRGGTKNIQYF. The CDR3 nucleotides read TGTGCCAGTAGGGGGGGGACCAAAAACATTCAGTACTTC.

In this sample, this clonotype turned up a few times. This chain uses TRBV4-1 with TRBJ2-5; TRBD2 might be the D (5 bases). V was pared by 0 bases and J by 1 base, with 18 bases between. Per germline, CDR1 MGHRA and CDR2 YSYEKL. The CDR3 extends over 18 amino acids. CDR3 protein: CASSQDRKRSTPQETQYF. As DNA, the CDR3 is TGCGCCAGCAGCCAAGATCGGAAGCGGAGTACTCCCCAAGAGACCCAGTACTTC.

This clonotype was seen at least ten times. V gene TRBV25-1 combines with J gene TRBJ2-5; unclear D gene. The CDR3 has 12 residues. The V gene's germline CDR1 is MGHDK and CDR2 SYGVNS. V was clipped by 1 base and J by 5 bases, with 5 bases between them. The CDR3 DNA reads as TGTGCCAGCAGTGAATTCGGGGAGACCCAGTACTTC. It specifies CASSEFGETQYF. Variable domain in full (rest from reference TRBV25-1 and TRBJ2-5): EADIYQTPRYLVIGTGKKITLECSQTMGHDKMYWYQQDPGMELHLIHYSYGVNSTEKGDLSSESTVSRIRTEHFPLTLESARPSHTSQYLCASSEFGETQYFGPGTRLLVL.